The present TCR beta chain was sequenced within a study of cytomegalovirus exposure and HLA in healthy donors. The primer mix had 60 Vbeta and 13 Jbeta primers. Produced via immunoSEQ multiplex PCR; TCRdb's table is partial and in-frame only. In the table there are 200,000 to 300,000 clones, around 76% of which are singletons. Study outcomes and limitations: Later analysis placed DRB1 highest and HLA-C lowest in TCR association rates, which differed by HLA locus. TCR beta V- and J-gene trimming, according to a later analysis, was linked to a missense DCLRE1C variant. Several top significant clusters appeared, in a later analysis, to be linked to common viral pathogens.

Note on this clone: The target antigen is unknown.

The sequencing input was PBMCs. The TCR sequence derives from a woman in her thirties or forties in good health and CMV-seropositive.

CDR3 in amino acids: CASSLRTGNSEKLFF. The CDR3 DNA follows: TGTGCCAGCAGCCTACGGACAGGGAATAGTGAAAAACTGTTTTTT. The chain is built from TRBV7-2 and TRBJ1-4, with 8 bases identical to TRBD1. The germline gives CDR1 SGHTA, CDR2 FQGNSA. The CDR3 sequence is 15 residues long. J was trimmed by 7 bases and V by 5 bases; bases with no gene match: 9.